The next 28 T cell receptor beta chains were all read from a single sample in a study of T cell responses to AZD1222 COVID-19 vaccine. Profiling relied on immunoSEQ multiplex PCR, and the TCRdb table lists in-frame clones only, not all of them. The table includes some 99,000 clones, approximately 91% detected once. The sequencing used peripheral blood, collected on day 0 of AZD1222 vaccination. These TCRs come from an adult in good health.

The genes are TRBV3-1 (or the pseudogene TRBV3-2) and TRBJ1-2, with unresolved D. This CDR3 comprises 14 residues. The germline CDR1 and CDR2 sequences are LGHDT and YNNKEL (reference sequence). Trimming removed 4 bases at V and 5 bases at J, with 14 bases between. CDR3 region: CASSPPGGRYGYTF. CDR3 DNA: TGTGCCAGCAGCCCCCCTGGAGGGCGATATGGCTACACCTTC.

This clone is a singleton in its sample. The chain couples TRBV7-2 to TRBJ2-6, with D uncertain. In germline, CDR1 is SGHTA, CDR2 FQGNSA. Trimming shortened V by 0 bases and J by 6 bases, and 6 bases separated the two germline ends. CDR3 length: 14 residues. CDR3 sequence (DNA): TGTGCCAGCAGCTTAGCTTGGTTGGCCAACGTCCTGACTTTC. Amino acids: CASSLAWLANVLTF.

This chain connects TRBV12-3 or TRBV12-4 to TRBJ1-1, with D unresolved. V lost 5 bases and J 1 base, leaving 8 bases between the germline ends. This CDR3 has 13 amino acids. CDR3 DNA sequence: TGTGCCAGCAGTCCGAGGTGGAACACTGAAGCTTTCTTT. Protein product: CASSPRWNTEAFF.

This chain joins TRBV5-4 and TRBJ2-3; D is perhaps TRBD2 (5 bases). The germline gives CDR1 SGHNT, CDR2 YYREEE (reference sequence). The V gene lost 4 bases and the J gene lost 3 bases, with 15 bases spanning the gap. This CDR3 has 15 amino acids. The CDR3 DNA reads TGTGCCAGCAGCCCCGCGGGCTCTAGTACAGATACGCAGTATTTT. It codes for CASSPAGSSTDTQYF.

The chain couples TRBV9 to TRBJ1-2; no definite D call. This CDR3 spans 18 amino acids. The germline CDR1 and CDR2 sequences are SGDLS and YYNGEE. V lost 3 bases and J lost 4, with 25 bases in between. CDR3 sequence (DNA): TGTGCCAGCAGCGCATCGACAAGGTTGGCCTCAGAGGCCTATGGCTACACCTTC. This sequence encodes CASSASTRLASEAYGYTF.

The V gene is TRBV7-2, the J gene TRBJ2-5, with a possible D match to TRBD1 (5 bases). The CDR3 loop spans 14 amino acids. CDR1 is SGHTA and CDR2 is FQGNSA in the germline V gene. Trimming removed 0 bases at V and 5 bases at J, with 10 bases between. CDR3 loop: CASSLARAVETQYF. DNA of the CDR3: TGTGCCAGCAGCTTAGCCAGGGCGGTGGAGACCCAGTACTTC. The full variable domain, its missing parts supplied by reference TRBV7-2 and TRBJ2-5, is GAGVSQSPSNKVTEKGKDVELRCDPISGHTALYWYRQSLGQGLEFLIYFQGNSAPDKSGLPSDRFSAERTGGSVSTLTIQRTQQEDSAVYLCASSLARAVETQYFGPGTRLLVL.

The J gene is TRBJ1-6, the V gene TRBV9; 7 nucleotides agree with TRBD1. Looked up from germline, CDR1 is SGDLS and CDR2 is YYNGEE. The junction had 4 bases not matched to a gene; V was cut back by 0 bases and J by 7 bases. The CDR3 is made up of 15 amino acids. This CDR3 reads CASSVATGQNSPLHF. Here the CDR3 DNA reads TGTGCCAGCAGCGTAGCTACGGGACAGAATTCACCCCTCCACTTT.

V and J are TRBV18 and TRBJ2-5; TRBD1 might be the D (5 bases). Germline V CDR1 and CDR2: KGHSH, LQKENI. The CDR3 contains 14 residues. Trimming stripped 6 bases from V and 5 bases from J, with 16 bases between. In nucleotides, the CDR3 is TGTGCCAGCTCCCTCGGGCTGGGGCGGGAGACCCAGTACTTC. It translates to CASSLGLGRETQYF.

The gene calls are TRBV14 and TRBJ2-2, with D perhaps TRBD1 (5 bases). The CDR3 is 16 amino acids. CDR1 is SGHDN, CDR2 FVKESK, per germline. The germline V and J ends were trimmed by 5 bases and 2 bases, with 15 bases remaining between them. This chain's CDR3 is CASSALRQLNTGELFF. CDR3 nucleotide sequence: TGTGCCAGCAGCGCACTTAGACAGCTTAACACCGGGGAGCTGTTTTTT.

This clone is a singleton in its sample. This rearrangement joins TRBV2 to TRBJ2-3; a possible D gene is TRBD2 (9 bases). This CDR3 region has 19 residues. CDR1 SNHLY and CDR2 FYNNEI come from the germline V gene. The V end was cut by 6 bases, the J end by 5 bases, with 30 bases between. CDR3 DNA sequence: TGTGCCAGCAGCTCCGGGACAGGTCTTCTTAGCGGGAGAGGAGATACGCAGTATTTT. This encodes CASSSGTGLLSGRGDTQYF. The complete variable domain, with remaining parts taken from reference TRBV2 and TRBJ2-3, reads EPEVTQTPSHQVTQMGQEVILRCVPISNHLYFYWYRQILGQKVEFLVSFYNNEISEKSEIFDDQFSVERPDGSNFTLKIRSTKLEDSAMYFCASSSGTGLLSGRGDTQYFGPGTRLTVL.

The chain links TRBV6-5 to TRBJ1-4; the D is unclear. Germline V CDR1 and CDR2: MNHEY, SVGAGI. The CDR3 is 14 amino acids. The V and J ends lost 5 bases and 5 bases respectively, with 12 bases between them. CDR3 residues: CASSLSGRNEKLFF. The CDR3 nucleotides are TGTGCCAGCAGTCTAAGTGGAAGAAATGAAAAACTGTTTTTT.

Here the CDR3 reads CASSIDIGKYEQYF. The DNA for the CDR3 is TGTGCCAGTAGTATAGATATCGGGAAATACGAGCAGTACTTC. This rearrangement joins TRBV19 to TRBJ2-7, with D tentatively TRBD2 (5 bases). This CDR3 has 14 amino acids. V was clipped by 0 bases and J by 4 bases, with 10 bases between them. Germline V CDR1 and CDR2: LNHDA, SQIVND (reference sequence). Variable domain in full (rest from reference TRBV19 and TRBJ2-7): DGGITQSPKYLFRKEGQNVTLSCEQNLNHDAMYWYRQDPGQGLRLIYYSQIVNDFQKGDIAEGYSVSREKKESFPLTVTSAQKNPTAFYLCASSIDIGKYEQYFGPGTRLTVT.

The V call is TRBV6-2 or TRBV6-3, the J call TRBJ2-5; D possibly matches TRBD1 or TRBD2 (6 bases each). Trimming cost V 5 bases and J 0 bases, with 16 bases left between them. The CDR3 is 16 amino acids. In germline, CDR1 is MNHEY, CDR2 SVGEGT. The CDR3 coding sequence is TGTGCCAGCAGTCCCCGAGGGGGGCTTAACCAAGAGACCCAGTACTTC. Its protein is CASSPRGGLNQETQYF.

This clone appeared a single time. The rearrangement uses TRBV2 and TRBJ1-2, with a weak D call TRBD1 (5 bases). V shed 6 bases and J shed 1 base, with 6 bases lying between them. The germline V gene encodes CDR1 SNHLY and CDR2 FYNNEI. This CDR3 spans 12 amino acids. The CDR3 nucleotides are TGTGCCAGCAGCAGGGATAACTATGGCTACACCTTC. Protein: CASSRDNYGYTF.

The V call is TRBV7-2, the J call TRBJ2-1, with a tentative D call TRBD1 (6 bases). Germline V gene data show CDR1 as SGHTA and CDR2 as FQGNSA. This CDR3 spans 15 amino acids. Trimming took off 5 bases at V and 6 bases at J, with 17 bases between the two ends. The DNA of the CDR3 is TGTGCCAGCAGCCGTGCTTGGGGGCCATCCAATGAGCAGTTCTTC. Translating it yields CASSRAWGPSNEQFF.

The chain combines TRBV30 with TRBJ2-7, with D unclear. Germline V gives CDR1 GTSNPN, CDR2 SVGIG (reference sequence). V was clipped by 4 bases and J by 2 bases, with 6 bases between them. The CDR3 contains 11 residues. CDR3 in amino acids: CAWKRTYEQYF. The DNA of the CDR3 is TGTGCCTGGAAACGGACCTACGAGCAGTACTTC.

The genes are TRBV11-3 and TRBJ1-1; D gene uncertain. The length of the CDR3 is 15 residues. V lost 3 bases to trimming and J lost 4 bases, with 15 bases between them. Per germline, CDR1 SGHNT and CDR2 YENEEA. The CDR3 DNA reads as TGTGCCAGCAGCTTCCAAGGGTCGCGGACCACTGAAGCTTTCTTT. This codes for CASSFQGSRTTEAFF.

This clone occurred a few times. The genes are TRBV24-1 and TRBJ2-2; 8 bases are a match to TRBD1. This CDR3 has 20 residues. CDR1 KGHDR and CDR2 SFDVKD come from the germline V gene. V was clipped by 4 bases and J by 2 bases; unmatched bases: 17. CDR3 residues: CATSDTPWTGSGINTGELFF. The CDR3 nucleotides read TGTGCCACCAGTGACACCCCCTGGACAGGGAGCGGTATAAACACCGGGGAGCTGTTTTTT.

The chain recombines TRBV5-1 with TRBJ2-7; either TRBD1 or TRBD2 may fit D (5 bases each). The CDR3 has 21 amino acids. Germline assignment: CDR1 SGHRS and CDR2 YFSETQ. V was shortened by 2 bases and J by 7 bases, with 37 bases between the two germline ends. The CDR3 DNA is TGCGCCAGCAGCTTCCATCGCCCGAAAGGGACCGGGACCCTTATTGTTGGGGAGCAGTACGTC. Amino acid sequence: CASSFHRPKGTGTLIVGEQYV.

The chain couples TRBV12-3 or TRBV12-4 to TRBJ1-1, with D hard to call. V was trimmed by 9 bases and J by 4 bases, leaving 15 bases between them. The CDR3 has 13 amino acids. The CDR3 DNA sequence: TGTGCCAGGACCTTTGGAGGTGGCACTGAAGCTTTCTTT. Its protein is CARTFGGGTEAFF.

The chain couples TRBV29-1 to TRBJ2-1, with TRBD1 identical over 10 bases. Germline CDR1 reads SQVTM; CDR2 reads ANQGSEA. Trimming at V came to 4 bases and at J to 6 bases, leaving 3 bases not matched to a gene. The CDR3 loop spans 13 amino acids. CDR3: CSVAWTGGNEQFF. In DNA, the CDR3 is TGCAGCGTTGCCTGGACAGGGGGCAATGAGCAGTTCTTC.

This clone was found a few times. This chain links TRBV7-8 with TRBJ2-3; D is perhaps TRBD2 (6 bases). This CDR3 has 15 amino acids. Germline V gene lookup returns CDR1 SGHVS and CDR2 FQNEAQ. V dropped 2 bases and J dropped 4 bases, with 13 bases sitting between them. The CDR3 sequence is CASSLLEGVADTQYF. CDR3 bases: TGTGCCAGCAGCTTACTGGAGGGAGTAGCAGATACGCAGTATTTT.

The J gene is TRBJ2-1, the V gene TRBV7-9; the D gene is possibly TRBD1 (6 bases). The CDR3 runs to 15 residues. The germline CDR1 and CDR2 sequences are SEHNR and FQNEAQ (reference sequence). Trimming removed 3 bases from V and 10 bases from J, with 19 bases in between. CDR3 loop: CASSLAGAPGWEQFF. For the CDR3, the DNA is TGTGCCAGCAGCTTGGCAGGGGCCCCCGGGTGGGAGCAGTTCTTC. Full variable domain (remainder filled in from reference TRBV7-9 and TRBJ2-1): DTGVSQNPRHKITKRGQNVTFRCDPISEHNRLYWYRQTLGQGPEFLTYFQNEAQLEKSRLLSDRFSAERPKGSFSTLEIQRTEQGDSAMYLCASSLAGAPGWEQFFGPGTRLTVL.

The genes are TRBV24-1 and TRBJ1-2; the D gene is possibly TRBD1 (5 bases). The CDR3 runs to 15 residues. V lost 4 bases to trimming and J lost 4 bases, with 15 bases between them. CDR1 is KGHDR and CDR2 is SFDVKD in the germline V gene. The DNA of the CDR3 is TGTGCCACCAGTGACCCGGGGCGGGGACCCTATGGCTACACCTTC. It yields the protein CATSDPGRGPYGYTF.

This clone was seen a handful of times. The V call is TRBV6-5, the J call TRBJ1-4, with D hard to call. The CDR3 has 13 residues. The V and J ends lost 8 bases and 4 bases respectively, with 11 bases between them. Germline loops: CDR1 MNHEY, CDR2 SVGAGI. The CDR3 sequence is CASALALNEKLFF. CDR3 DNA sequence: TGTGCCAGCGCCCTAGCCCTTAATGAAAAACTGTTTTTT.

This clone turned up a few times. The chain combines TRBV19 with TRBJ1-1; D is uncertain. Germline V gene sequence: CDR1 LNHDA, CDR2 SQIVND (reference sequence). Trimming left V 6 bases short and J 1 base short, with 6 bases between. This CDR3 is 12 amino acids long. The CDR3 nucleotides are TGTGCCAGTAGGTTAGGGAACACTGAAGCTTTCTTT. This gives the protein CASRLGNTEAFF.

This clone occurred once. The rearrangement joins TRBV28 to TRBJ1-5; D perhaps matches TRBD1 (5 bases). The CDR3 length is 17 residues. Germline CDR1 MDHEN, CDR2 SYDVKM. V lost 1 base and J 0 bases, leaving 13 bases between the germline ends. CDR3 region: CASSLFRGTDSNQPQHF. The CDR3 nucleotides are TGTGCCAGCAGTTTATTTCGGGGCACCGATAGCAATCAGCCCCAGCATTTT. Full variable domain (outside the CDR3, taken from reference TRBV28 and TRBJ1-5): DVKVTQSSRYLVKRTGEKVFLECVQDMDHENMFWYRQDPGLGLRLIYFSYDVKMKEKGDIPEGYSVSREKKERFSLILESASTNQTSMYLCASSLFRGTDSNQPQHFGDGTRLSIL.

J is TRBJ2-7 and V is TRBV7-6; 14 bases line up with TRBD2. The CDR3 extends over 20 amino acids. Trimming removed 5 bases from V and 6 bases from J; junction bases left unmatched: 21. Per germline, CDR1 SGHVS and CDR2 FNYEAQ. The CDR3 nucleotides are TGTGCCAGCAGCCCGCCTCTCCGGGACGAGACGACTAGCGGGAGGGTCGAGCAGTACGTC. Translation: CASSPPLRDETTSGRVEQYV.